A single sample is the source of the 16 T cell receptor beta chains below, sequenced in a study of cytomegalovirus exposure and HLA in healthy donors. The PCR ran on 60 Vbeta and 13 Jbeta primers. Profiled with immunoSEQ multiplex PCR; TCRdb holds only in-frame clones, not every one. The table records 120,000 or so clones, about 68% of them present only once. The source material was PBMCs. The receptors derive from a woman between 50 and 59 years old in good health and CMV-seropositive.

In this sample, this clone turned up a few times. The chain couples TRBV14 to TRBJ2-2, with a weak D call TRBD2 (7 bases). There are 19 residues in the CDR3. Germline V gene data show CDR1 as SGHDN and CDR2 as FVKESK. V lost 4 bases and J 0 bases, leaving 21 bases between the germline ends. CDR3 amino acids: CASSPSRGAIYSNTGELFF. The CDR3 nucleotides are TGTGCCAGCAGCCCGAGCCGGGGGGCAATTTATTCGAACACCGGGGAGCTGTTTTTT.

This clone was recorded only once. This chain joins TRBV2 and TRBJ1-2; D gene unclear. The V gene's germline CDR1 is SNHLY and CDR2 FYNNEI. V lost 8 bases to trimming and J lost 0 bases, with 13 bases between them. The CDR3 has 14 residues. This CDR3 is CASRTAYSNYGYTF. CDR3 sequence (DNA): TGTGCCAGCCGAACAGCTTATTCTAACTATGGCTACACCTTC.

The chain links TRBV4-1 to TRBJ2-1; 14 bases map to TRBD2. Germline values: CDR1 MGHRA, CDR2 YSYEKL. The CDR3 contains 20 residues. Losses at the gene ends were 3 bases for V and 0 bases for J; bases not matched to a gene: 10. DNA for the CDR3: TGCGCCAGCAGCCAGGCAGGACTAGCGGGGGGCCAGAGCTCCTACAATGAGCAGTTCTTC. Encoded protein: CASSQAGLAGGQSSYNEQFF.

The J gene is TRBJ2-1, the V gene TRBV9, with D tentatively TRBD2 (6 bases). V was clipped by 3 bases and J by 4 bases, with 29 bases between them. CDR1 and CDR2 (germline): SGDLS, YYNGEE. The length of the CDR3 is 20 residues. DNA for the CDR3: TGTGCCAGCAGCGGCTCAGGGAGCCCTCACCCATCTGGAGGGTACAATGAGCAGTTCTTC. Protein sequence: CASSGSGSPHPSGGYNEQFF.

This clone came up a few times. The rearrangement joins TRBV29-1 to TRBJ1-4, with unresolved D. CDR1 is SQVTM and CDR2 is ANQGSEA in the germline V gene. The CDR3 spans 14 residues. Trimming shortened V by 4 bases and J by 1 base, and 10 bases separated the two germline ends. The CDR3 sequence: CSVVFGRTNEKLFF. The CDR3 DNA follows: TGCAGCGTTGTTTTTGGCAGAACTAATGAAAAACTGTTTTTT.

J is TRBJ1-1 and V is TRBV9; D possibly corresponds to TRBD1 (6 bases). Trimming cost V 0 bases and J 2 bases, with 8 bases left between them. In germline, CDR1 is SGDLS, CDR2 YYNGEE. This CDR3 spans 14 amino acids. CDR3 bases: TGTGCCAGCAGCGTAGCACAGGGCAACACTGAAGCTTTCTTT. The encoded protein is CASSVAQGNTEAFF.

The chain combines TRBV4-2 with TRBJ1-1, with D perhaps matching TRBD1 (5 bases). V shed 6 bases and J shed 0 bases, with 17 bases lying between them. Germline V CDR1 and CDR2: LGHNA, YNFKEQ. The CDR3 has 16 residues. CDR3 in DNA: TGTGCCAGCAGACCTCGGGGGGGGTTCATGAACACTGAAGCTTTCTTT. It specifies CASRPRGGFMNTEAFF.

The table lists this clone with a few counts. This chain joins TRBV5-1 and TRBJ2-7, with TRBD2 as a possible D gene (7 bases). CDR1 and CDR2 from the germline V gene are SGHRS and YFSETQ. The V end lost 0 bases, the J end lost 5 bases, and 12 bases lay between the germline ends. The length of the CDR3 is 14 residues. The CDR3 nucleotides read TGCGCCAGCAGCTTGGGGGGAGGGGGGAACGAGCAGTACTTC. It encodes CASSLGGGGNEQYF.

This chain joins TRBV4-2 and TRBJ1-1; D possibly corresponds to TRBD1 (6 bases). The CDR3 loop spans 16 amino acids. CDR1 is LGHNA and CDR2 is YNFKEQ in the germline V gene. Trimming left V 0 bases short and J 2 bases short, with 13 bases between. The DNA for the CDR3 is TGTGCCAGCAGCCAAGAAACGACAGGCATAAACACTGAAGCTTTCTTT. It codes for CASSQETTGINTEAFF.

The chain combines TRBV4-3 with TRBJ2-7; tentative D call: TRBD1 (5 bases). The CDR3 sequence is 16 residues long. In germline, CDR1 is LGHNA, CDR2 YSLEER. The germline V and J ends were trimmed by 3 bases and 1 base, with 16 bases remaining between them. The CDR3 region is CASSQSYPGLSYEQYF. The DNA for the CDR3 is TGCGCCAGCAGCCAGTCTTATCCAGGGCTGTCCTACGAGCAGTACTTC.

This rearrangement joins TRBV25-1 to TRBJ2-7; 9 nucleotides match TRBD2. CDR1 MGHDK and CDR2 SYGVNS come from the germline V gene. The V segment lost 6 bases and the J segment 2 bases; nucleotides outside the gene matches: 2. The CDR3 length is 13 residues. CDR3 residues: CASRGGGAYEQYF. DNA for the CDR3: TGTGCCAGCAGGGGCGGGGGGGCCTACGAGCAGTACTTC.

The CDR3 nucleotides read TGTGCCAGCAGCTTAGAACGGGACAGGGTCTATGAGCAGTACTTC. It codes for CASSLERDRVYEQYF. The chain carries TRBV5-4 and TRBJ2-7; 9 nucleotides match TRBD1. Germline CDR1 SGHNT, CDR2 YYREEE (reference sequence). This CDR3 has 15 residues. V was pared by 2 bases and J by 7 bases, with 10 bases of the junction left unmatched.

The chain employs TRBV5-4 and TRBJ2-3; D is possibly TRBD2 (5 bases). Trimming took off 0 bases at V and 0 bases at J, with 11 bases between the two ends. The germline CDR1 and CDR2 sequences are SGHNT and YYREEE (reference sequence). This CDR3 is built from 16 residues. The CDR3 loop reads CASSLGVGDSTDTQYF. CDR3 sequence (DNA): TGTGCCAGCAGCTTGGGAGTCGGGGATAGCACAGATACGCAGTATTTT.

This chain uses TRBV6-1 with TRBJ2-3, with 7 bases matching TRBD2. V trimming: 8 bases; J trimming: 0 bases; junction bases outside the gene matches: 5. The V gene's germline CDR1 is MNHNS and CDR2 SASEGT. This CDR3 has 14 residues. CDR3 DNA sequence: TGTGCCAGCGAGGGCGGGGGAAGCACAGATACGCAGTATTTT. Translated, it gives CASEGGGSTDTQYF.

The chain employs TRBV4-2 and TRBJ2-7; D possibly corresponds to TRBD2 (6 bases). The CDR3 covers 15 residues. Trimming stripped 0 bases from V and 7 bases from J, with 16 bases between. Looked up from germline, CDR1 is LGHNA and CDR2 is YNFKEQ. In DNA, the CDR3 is TGTGCCAGCAGCCAAGATCCCCGGGACTCGGGGGAGCAGTACTTC. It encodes CASSQDPRDSGEQYF.

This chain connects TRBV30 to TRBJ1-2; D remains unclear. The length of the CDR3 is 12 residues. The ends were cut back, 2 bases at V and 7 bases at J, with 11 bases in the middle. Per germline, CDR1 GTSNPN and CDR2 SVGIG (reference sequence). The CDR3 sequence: CAWSMSGGGYTF. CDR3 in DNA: TGTGCCTGGAGTATGTCAGGTGGTGGCTACACCTTC.